The 26 T cell receptor beta chains listed next were all sequenced from one sample in a study of response to subunit inactivated influenza vaccine. TCRdb called the RT-PCR reads again in MiXCR, with one record for every CDR3 protein. The sample records fewer than 750,000 distinct CDR3 sequences, approximately 15% being singletons. Specimen: PBMCs from blood, collected roughly 13 days after vaccination. All receptors derive from a man aged 50 to 60 who received an inactivated influenza vaccine.

This clonotype was observed a handful of times. V and J are TRBV6-1 and TRBJ2-7, with a weak D call TRBD2 (7 bases). V was shortened by 7 bases and J by 3 bases, with 16 bases between the two germline ends. The CDR3 totals 14 residues. Germline V gene data show CDR1 as MNHNS and CDR2 as SASEGT. The CDR3 is CASIGGGPGYEQYF. The CDR3 nucleotides are TGTGCCAGCATCGGCGGGGGCCCAGGCTACGAGCAGTACTTC.

A few counts support this clonotype. V gene TRBV18 combines with J gene TRBJ2-3; the D is unclear. The V and J ends lost 3 bases and 5 bases respectively, with 15 bases between them. This CDR3 comprises 15 residues. Germline values: CDR1 KGHSH, CDR2 LQKENI. This chain's CDR3 is CASSPTYGGGDTQYF. The CDR3 coding sequence is TGTGCCAGCTCACCGACATATGGTGGCGGAGATACGCAGTATTTT.

The table lists this clonotype with a few counts. The chain has TRBV12-3 or TRBV12-4 and TRBJ2-1; D unresolved. The CDR3 is 13 residues long. Between the trimmed V and J ends, which lost 8 bases and 5 bases, there was a span of 13 bases. As DNA, the CDR3 is TGTGCCAGCGGGCAGACGGTGAACAATGAGCAGTTCTTC. It yields the protein CASGQTVNNEQFF.

The table lists this clonotype with a few counts. This rearrangement joins TRBV9 to TRBJ2-1; 14 bases agree with TRBD2. The CDR3 totals 16 residues. Germline-derived CDR1 and CDR2 are SGDLS and YYNGEE. Germline trimming cut 0 bases from V and 10 bases from J; bases unmatched to any gene: 6. The CDR3 nucleotides read TGTGCCAGCAGCGTAGCGACTAGCGGGAGGGACGGGGAGCAGTTCTTC. It encodes CASSVATSGRDGEQFF.

V usage is TRBV5-1 and J usage is TRBJ2-5, with D perhaps matching TRBD2 (6 bases). V shed 3 bases and J shed 5 bases, with 17 bases lying between them. Germline V gene lookup returns CDR1 SGHRS and CDR2 YFSETQ. CDR3 length: 15 amino acids. CDR3 sequence (DNA): TGCGCCAGCAGCTCCGGGGGTGGTTGGAGCGAGACCCAGTACTTC. It yields the protein CASSSGGGWSETQYF.

This clonotype appeared a few times. V usage is TRBV7-2 and J usage is TRBJ2-3; 8 positions match TRBD2. Per germline, CDR1 SGHTA and CDR2 FQGNSA. The CDR3 contains 16 residues. The V gene end was trimmed by 2 bases and the J gene end by 6 bases; junction bases not matched to a gene: 10. CDR3 nucleotide sequence: TGTGCCAGCAGCTTAAGATGGCGGGGGGCCAGGGATACGCAGTATTTT. Its translation is CASSLRWRGARDTQYF.

The chain's CDR3 is CASSPRPGQGPYEQYF. The CDR3 region has the DNA TGTGCCAGCAGCCCAAGACCGGGACAGGGACCCTACGAGCAGTACTTC. The chain uses TRBV7-9 and TRBJ2-7, with TRBD1 matching 9 bases. The germline CDR1 and CDR2 sequences are SEHNR and FQNEAQ (reference sequence). This CDR3 has 16 residues. The ends lost 5 bases at V and 2 bases at J; junction bases unmatched: 10.

The rearrangement uses TRBV7-8 and TRBJ1-1; D gene unclear. The CDR3 runs to 15 residues. CDR1 is SGHVS, CDR2 FQNEAQ, per germline. The V and J ends lost 0 bases and 3 bases respectively, with 11 bases between them. The CDR3 loop reads CASSLARYQDTEAFF. The CDR3 region has the DNA TGTGCCAGCAGCTTAGCTCGGTACCAGGACACTGAAGCTTTCTTT.

The chain combines TRBV29-1 with TRBJ2-1, with TRBD1 matching over 7 bases. Germline V gives CDR1 SQVTM, CDR2 ANQGSEA. The CDR3 length is 16 residues. The trim removed 7 bases at V and 0 bases at J, leaving 12 bases unmatched. CDR3 coding DNA: TGCAGCGCCCCTCCGGGACAGCAGTTCTCCTACAATGAGCAGTTCTTC. Encoded protein: CSAPPGQQFSYNEQFF.

Comment on this clonotype: A clone one base away is much larger, so this may be a read error. The V gene is TRBV7-6, the J gene TRBJ1-5; D perhaps matches TRBD1 (6 bases). CDR3 length: 12 amino acids. Germline V gene lookup returns CDR1 SGHVS and CDR2 FNYEAQ. CDR3 in amino acids: CASSLGQGPQRF. The CDR3, as DNA: TGTGCCAGCAGCTTAGGCCAGGGGCCCCAGCGTTTT. Using reference TRBV7-6 and TRBJ1-5 for the parts outside the CDR3, the full variable domain is GAGVSQSPRYKVTKRGQDVALRCDPISGHVSLYWYRQALGQGPEFLTYFNYEAQQDKSGLPNDRFSAERPEGSISTLTIQRTEQRDSAMYRCASSLGQGPQRFGDGTRLSIL.

The genes are TRBV12-3 or TRBV12-4 and TRBJ2-2; 11 nucleotides agree with TRBD1. J gave up 9 bases and V 6 bases, and 3 bases lay outside the gene matches. There are 13 residues in the CDR3. The CDR3 reads CASSGQGAWELFF. The CDR3 DNA reads TGTGCCAGCAGCGGACAGGGGGCCTGGGAGCTGTTTTTT.

J is TRBJ2-6 and V is TRBV9, with D hard to call. Germline CDR1 and CDR2: SGDLS and YYNGEE. The CDR3 is made up of 16 amino acids. Trimming removed 1 base at V and 0 bases at J, with 8 bases between. The CDR3 sequence: CASSVNGHSGANVLTF. CDR3 nucleotide sequence: TGTGCCAGCAGCGTAAACGGCCACTCTGGGGCCAACGTCCTGACTTTC.

V is TRBV4-3 and J is TRBJ1-5; D is uncertain. In germline, CDR1 is LGHNA, CDR2 YSLEER. This CDR3 is 15 amino acids long. V was cut by 0 bases and J by 1 base, with 7 bases left in between. The CDR3 loop is CASSQELLSNQPQHF. CDR3 coding DNA: TGCGCCAGCAGCCAAGAGTTATTAAGCAATCAGCCCCAGCATTTT.

The rearrangement joins TRBV29-1 to TRBJ2-2; 8 bases fit TRBD1. The V gene's germline CDR1 is SQVTM and CDR2 ANQGSEA. The CDR3 extends over 13 amino acids. V shed 7 bases and J 8 bases; nucleotides not matched to a gene: 9. As DNA, the CDR3 is TGCAGCGCCCGACAGGGGCTCAGAGGGGAGCTGTTTTTT. As protein: CSARQGLRGELFF.

V and J are TRBV6-1 and TRBJ2-3; 12 nucleotides agree with TRBD2. The CDR3 totals 18 residues. The V gene end was trimmed by 2 bases and the J gene end by 4 bases; junction bases not matched to a gene: 10. Germline V gene lookup returns CDR1 MNHNS and CDR2 SASEGT. The CDR3, as DNA: TGTGCCAGCAGTGAAACGATGCCGGGACTAGCGGGCCCAGATACGCAGTATTTT. Translating it yields CASSETMPGLAGPDTQYF.

V usage is TRBV5-1 and J usage is TRBJ2-7; possibly TRBD1 for D (6 bases). Trimming removed 5 bases at V and 0 bases at J, with 18 bases between. The germline V gene encodes CDR1 SGHRS and CDR2 YFSETQ. This CDR3 has 16 amino acids. The CDR3 here is CASRPSVTGPSYEQYF. DNA of the CDR3: TGCGCCAGCAGACCATCCGTTACAGGGCCCTCCTACGAGCAGTACTTC.

The chain has TRBV29-1 and TRBJ2-7, with 7 bases identical to TRBD1. There are 14 residues in the CDR3. V shed 5 bases and J 2 bases; nucleotides not matched to a gene: 9. Germline-derived CDR1 and CDR2 are SQVTM and ANQGSEA. CDR3 coding DNA: TGCAGCGTTTCACAGGGGTTACGAGCCTACGAGCAGTACTTC. The encoded protein is CSVSQGLRAYEQYF.

This clonotype has more than one count but fewer than ten. This chain's CDR3 is CASSPLTAAIRADTQYF. CDR3 DNA sequence: TGTGCCAGCAGCCCCCTAACAGCGGCTATAAGGGCAGATACGCAGTATTTT. V gene TRBV7-6 combines with J gene TRBJ2-3, with a weak D call TRBD2 (5 bases). The V gene lost 5 bases and the J gene lost 4 bases, with 22 bases spanning the gap. The CDR3 contains 17 residues. Germline-derived CDR1 and CDR2 are SGHVS and FNYEAQ.

A few counts support this clonotype. This chain joins TRBV7-9 and TRBJ1-1; D is ambiguous. Germline assignment: CDR1 SEHNR and CDR2 FQNEAQ (reference sequence). Trimming removed 1 base from V and 1 base from J, with 10 bases in between. The CDR3 has 15 residues. The chain's CDR3 is CASSLVAGGNTEAFF. DNA of the CDR3: TGTGCCAGCAGCTTAGTCGCAGGAGGGAACACTGAAGCTTTCTTT.

This clonotype was seen a few times. This rearrangement joins TRBV7-9 to TRBJ2-2; D not certain. Germline V gene data show CDR1 as SEHNR and CDR2 as FQNEAQ (reference sequence). Trimming took off 6 bases at V and 5 bases at J, with 16 bases between the two ends. The length of the CDR3 is 15 residues. As DNA, the CDR3 is TGTGCCAGCAGTTACCTGCCAGGTTTGACCGGGGAGCTGTTTTTT. Amino acids: CASSYLPGLTGELFF. The full variable domain, in which reference TRBV7-9 and TRBJ2-2 provide the parts outside the CDR3, is DTGVSQNPRHKITKRGQNVTFRCDPISEHNRLYWYRQTLGQGPEFLTYFQNEAQLEKSRLLSDRFSAERPKGSFSTLEIQRTEQGDSAMYLCASSYLPGLTGELFFGEGSRLTVL.

This clonotype was seen many times. V gene TRBV11-3 combines with J gene TRBJ2-3; D not certain. Germline V gene data show CDR1 as SGHNT and CDR2 as YENEEA. Trimming stripped 5 bases from V and 6 bases from J, with 12 bases between. The CDR3 covers 13 residues. The CDR3 region is CASSQETRDTQYF. CDR3 in DNA: TGTGCCAGCAGCCAGGAAACCAGGGATACGCAGTATTTT.

This clonotype showed up just a few times. This rearrangement joins TRBV10-1 to TRBJ1-2, with 9 nucleotides matching TRBD1. With V trimmed by 4 bases and J by 5 bases, 5 bases remained unmatched. Per the germline V gene, CDR1 is WNHNN and CDR2 is SYGVQD (reference sequence). CDR3 length equals 14 residues. DNA for the CDR3: TGCGCCAGCAGTGGCGGGACAGGGTCGTATGGCTACACCTTC. This translates into CASSGGTGSYGYTF.

The gene calls are TRBV15 and TRBJ2-1; D is ambiguous. Trimming left V 3 bases short and J 7 bases short, with 19 bases between. Germline CDR1 reads LNHNV; CDR2 reads YYDKDF (reference sequence). The length of the CDR3 is 16 residues. CDR3 in amino acids: CATSSWVGGGKNEQFF. The CDR3, as DNA: TGTGCCACCAGCAGTTGGGTCGGCGGTGGTAAGAATGAGCAGTTCTTC.

This clonotype has just a few counts. CDR3 coding DNA: TGTGCCAGCAGCCAAGTCTCGGGAGCGGCCTATGAGCAGTTCTTC. It is translated as CASSQVSGAAYEQFF. V is TRBV3-1 and J is TRBJ2-1, with a tentative D call TRBD2 (6 bases). CDR1 LGHDT and CDR2 YNNKEL come from the germline V gene (reference sequence). The CDR3 runs to 15 residues. V lost 1 base and J lost 8, with 15 bases in between.

The sample holds a few counts of this clonotype. The V call is TRBV7-9, the J call TRBJ2-3; tentatively, D is TRBD1 (5 bases). Germline V CDR1 and CDR2: SEHNR, FQNEAQ (reference sequence). Trimming stripped 8 bases from V and 6 bases from J, with 15 bases between. The CDR3 totals 13 residues. Here the CDR3 reads CASSPDSRDTQYF. Here the CDR3 DNA reads TGTGCCAGCTCCCCTGACAGCAGGGATACGCAGTATTTT.

This rearrangement joins TRBV15 to TRBJ2-2, with unresolved D. CDR3 length: 15 amino acids. Germline CDR1 reads LNHNV; CDR2 reads YYDKDF (reference sequence). V lost 0 bases to trimming and J lost 6 bases, with 11 bases between them. CDR3 DNA sequence: TGTGCCACCAGCAGAGAGATCCCCGTTCCCGGGGAGCTGTTTTTT. Translated, it gives CATSREIPVPGELFF.